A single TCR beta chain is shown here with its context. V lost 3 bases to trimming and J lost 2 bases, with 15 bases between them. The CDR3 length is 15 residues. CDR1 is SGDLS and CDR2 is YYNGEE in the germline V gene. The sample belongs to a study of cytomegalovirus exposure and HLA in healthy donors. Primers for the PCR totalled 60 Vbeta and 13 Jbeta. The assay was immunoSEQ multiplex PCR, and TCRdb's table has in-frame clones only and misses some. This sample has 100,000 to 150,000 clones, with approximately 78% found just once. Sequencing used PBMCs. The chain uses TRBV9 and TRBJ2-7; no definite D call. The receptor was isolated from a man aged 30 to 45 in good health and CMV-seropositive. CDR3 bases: TGTGCCAGCAGCGCCGACGGCGGCACCACCTACGAGCAGTACTTC. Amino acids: CASSADGGTTYEQYF.